These 13 T cell receptor beta chains were all obtained from the same sample, sequenced in a study of identifying expanded T cells in peripheral blood. Sequenced by immunoSEQ multiplex PCR; TCRdb stores in-frame clones only, minus some. The sample has some 65,000 clones, around four fifths seen once. Sample: blood. These receptors were taken from a person aged 18 to 70 in good health.

The genes are TRBV5-6 and TRBJ1-3; tentatively, D is TRBD1 (5 bases). The ends were cut back, 4 bases at V and 4 bases at J, with 18 bases in the middle. Per the germline V gene, CDR1 is SGHDT and CDR2 is YYEEEE. The CDR3 consists of 16 residues. This CDR3 reads CASSRGMGMAGNTIYF. The CDR3 nucleotides are TGTGCCAGCAGCCGGGGGATGGGAATGGCGGGAAACACCATATATTTT.

This clone has only a few counts. This sequence joins TRBV6-1 and TRBJ1-1; D ambiguous. Per the germline V gene, CDR1 is MNHNS and CDR2 is SASEGT. Trimming removed 4 bases from V and 1 base from J, with 19 bases in between. The CDR3 is 17 amino acids. The CDR3 DNA follows: TGTGCCAGCAGTGGTCCCTCGGTAGGATCTCAGAACACTGAAGCTTTCTTT. Protein: CASSGPSVGSQNTEAFF.

This sequence joins TRBV6-1 and TRBJ2-7; D gene unclear. CDR1 is MNHNS and CDR2 is SASEGT in the germline V gene. Trimming took off 5 bases at V and 0 bases at J, with 11 bases between the two ends. The CDR3 has 14 amino acids. The CDR3 sequence is CASSRAQNSYEQYV. In nucleotides, the CDR3 is TGTGCCAGCAGTAGGGCCCAAAACTCCTACGAGCAGTACGTC.

The chain combines TRBV4-1 with TRBJ2-3, with 9 nucleotides matching TRBD2. J lost 3 bases, V lost 1 base, and 11 bases had no gene match. Germline loops: CDR1 MGHRA, CDR2 YSYEKL. The CDR3 has 18 amino acids. The CDR3 loop reads CASSQVFKAGGWTDTQYF. CDR3 coding DNA: TGCGCCAGCAGCCAAGTTTTTAAGGCGGGGGGGTGGACAGATACGCAGTATTTT.

The genes are TRBV5-4 and TRBJ2-6; the match to TRBD1 covers 8 bases. V lost 3 bases and J lost 3; bases outside the gene matches: 8. The CDR3 sequence is 17 residues long. In germline, CDR1 is SGHNT, CDR2 YYREEE (reference sequence). CDR3 in DNA: TGTGCCAGCAGCTCACCGGACAGGGTCCTTGGGGCCAACGTCCTGACTTTC. It codes for CASSSPDRVLGANVLTF.

The V gene is TRBV6-1, the J gene TRBJ1-1; possible D gene TRBD1, 5 bases. The CDR3 has 15 amino acids. With 6 bases removed from V and 0 bases from J, the gap between germline ends came to 14 bases. Germline V lookup: CDR1 MNHNS, CDR2 SASEGT. The CDR3 DNA sequence: TGTGCCAGCAGAGCCAGACAGATAATGAACACTGAAGCTTTCTTT. The encoded protein is CASRARQIMNTEAFF.

The chain has TRBV4-1 and TRBJ2-1; TRBD2 matches 7 bases. CDR3 length: 15 residues. Germline-derived CDR1 and CDR2 are MGHRA and YSYEKL. V trimming: 1 base; J trimming: 6 bases; junction bases outside the gene matches: 6. The CDR3 reads CASSQGGGRSNEQFF. DNA of the CDR3: TGCGCCAGCAGCCAAGGGGGGGGAAGGAGCAATGAGCAGTTCTTC.

This clone was recorded a few times. The chain employs TRBV6-5 and TRBJ1-2; D is possibly TRBD1 (5 bases). V lost 6 bases, J lost 4 bases, and 15 bases lay in between. The CDR3 contains 14 residues. The germline V gene has CDR1 MNHEY and CDR2 SVGAGI. The DNA of the CDR3 is TGTGCCAGCAGACGTGGGGGGGATAGCTATGGCTACACCTTC. Translating gives CASRRGGDSYGYTF.

CDR3 loop: CASRGAAGTEAFF. For the CDR3, the DNA is TGTGCCAGCAGAGGGGCTGCGGGCACTGAAGCTTTCTTT. This chain links TRBV9 with TRBJ1-1; D perhaps matches TRBD1 (5 bases). This CDR3 contains 13 residues. The germline V gene encodes CDR1 SGDLS and CDR2 YYNGEE. V gave up 5 bases and J gave up 4 bases, with 12 bases separating them.

In DNA, the CDR3 is TGTGCCAGCAGTTACTCCAGACAGTTCTATGGCTACACCTTC. This sequence encodes CASSYSRQFYGYTF. The gene calls are TRBV6-5 and TRBJ1-2; TRBD1 is a possible D gene (5 bases). The ends were cut back, 0 bases at V and 4 bases at J, with 9 bases in the middle. The V gene's germline CDR1 is MNHEY and CDR2 SVGAGI. There are 14 residues in the CDR3.

The chain joins TRBV10-3 to TRBJ2-7; TRBD1 agrees at 7 bases. The ends lost 7 bases at V and 2 bases at J; junction bases unmatched: 11. There are 15 residues in the CDR3. Per germline, CDR1 ENHRY and CDR2 SYGVKD. CDR3 DNA: TGTGCCATCACCCAGCCGGGACAGCCTCCCTACGAGCAGTACTTC. It specifies CAITQPGQPPYEQYF.

This chain connects TRBV6-1 to TRBJ1-1; D call uncertain. Germline V gene lookup returns CDR1 MNHNS and CDR2 SASEGT. This CDR3 contains 12 residues. Between the trimmed V and J ends, which lost 4 bases and 7 bases, there was a span of 10 bases. This chain's CDR3 is CASSGTMSEAFF. The CDR3, as DNA: TGTGCCAGCAGTGGAACGATGAGTGAAGCTTTCTTT.

This clone was counted once. The chain combines TRBV5-6 with TRBJ2-7; TRBD2 matches at 9 bases. Germline lookup yields CDR1 SGHDT and CDR2 YYEEEE. V dropped 1 base and J dropped 0; count of bases not matched to a gene: 5. This CDR3 contains 16 residues. CDR3 in DNA: TGTGCCAGCAGCTTGAGAACTAGCGGGCTCTCCTACGAGCAGTACTTC. This translates into CASSLRTSGLSYEQYF.